These 23 T cell receptor beta chains were all obtained from the same sample, sequenced in a study of blood T cells in healthy people across ages (dated by TCRdb to between 2014 and 2017). The receptor library was made with 5' RACE. TCRdb lists the instrument as Illumina HiSeq 2500. A second roughly 6 to 12 cycle PCR used a sample-barcoded 5' primer and a J-beta primer mix. TCRdb trimmed public reads at Q25 via fastp, called clones via MiXCR and kept in-frame beta chains. Under each unique CDR3 protein, matching rows form one entry showing the most common genes and DNA. In this sample the table shows around 790,000 distinct CDR3 sequences, around 45% of which occur a single time. The biggest ten clones account for around 21% of the sample. What was sequenced was blood. The receptors were sampled from a man aged 55-75 years in good health.

The CDR3 nucleotides are TGCAGTGCTAGTGTGTTGGTAGCGGGAGGAGAGACCCAGTACTTC. Amino acids: CSASVLVAGGETQYF. The chain joins TRBV20-1 to TRBJ2-5; 10 bases line up with TRBD2. With 3 bases clipped from V and 4 bases from J, the junction kept 8 bases outside the gene matches. The CDR3 contains 15 residues. Germline V gene sequence: CDR1 DFQATT, CDR2 SNEGSKA (reference sequence).

J is TRBJ2-7 and V is TRBV28; D is perhaps TRBD2 (7 bases). Germline values: CDR1 MDHEN, CDR2 SYDVKM. The CDR3 has 15 amino acids. The V end lost 5 bases, the J end lost 2 bases, and 16 bases lay between the germline ends. DNA for the CDR3: TGTGCCAGCAGTCCCCGGGGGGCCCCTCCCTACGAGCAGTACTTC. The encoded protein is CASSPRGAPPYEQYF.

CDR3 DNA: TGTGCCAGCAGCATTACTAGCGGGGGGGACAATGAGCAGTTCTTC. Amino acid sequence: CASSITSGGDNEQFF. The gene calls are TRBV2 and TRBJ2-1; 13 positions agree with TRBD2. This CDR3 has 15 residues. The V and J ends lost 6 bases and 5 bases, in that order; junction bases with no gene match: 4. From germline, CDR1 is SNHLY and CDR2 FYNNEI.

The chain couples TRBV12-3 or TRBV12-4 to TRBJ2-1; TRBD1 matches 8 bases. V shed 6 bases and J 7 bases; nucleotides not matched to a gene: 11. The CDR3 has 15 residues. CDR3 bases: TGTGCCAGCAGCCCGAGACAGGGGAACGGTAATGAGCAGTTCTTC. Amino acids: CASSPRQGNGNEQFF.

J is TRBJ1-4 and V is TRBV7-9; no clear D. V was pared by 5 bases and J by 0 bases, with 13 bases between. CDR3 size: 16 residues. Germline CDR1 is SEHNR and CDR2 is FQNEAQ (reference sequence). This CDR3 reads CASSPHPVSTNEKLFF. In nucleotides, the CDR3 is TGTGCCAGCAGCCCACACCCGGTTTCAACTAATGAAAAACTGTTTTTT.

The rearrangement joins TRBV7-9 to TRBJ1-1; 8 bases fit TRBD1. The germline V gene has CDR1 SEHNR and CDR2 FQNEAQ (reference sequence). The CDR3 spans 17 residues. Germline trimming cut 4 bases from V and 3 bases from J; bases unmatched to any gene: 13. CDR3 DNA: TGTGCCAGCAGCTCTCATAGGACAGGGAATAGGTACACTGAAGCTTTCTTT. As protein: CASSSHRTGNRYTEAFF.

The chain links TRBV7-2 to TRBJ2-3; 12 bases match TRBD2. Losses at the gene ends were 7 bases for V and 2 bases for J; bases not matched to a gene: 4. The CDR3 is made up of 15 amino acids. The germline CDR1 and CDR2 sequences are SGHTA and FQGNSA. The DNA for the CDR3 is TGTGCCAGCAAACGGACTAGCGGGGACACAGATACGCAGTATTTT. This sequence encodes CASKRTSGDTDTQYF.

This clonotype appeared once. The rearrangement uses TRBV7-2 and TRBJ1-3; TRBD1 is a possible D gene (5 bases). This CDR3 spans 16 amino acids. Germline CDR1 reads SGHTA; CDR2 reads FQGNSA. The V and J ends lost 3 bases and 2 bases respectively, with 14 bases between them. CDR3 region: CASSLFRRTPGNTIYF. Written as DNA, the CDR3 is TGTGCCAGCAGCTTGTTCCGACGGACACCTGGAAACACCATATATTTT.

This clonotype has a handful of counts. This rearrangement joins TRBV7-8 to TRBJ2-5, with D possibly matching TRBD1 (6 bases). With 0 bases removed from V and 0 bases from J, the gap between germline ends came to 17 bases. The CDR3 is 18 amino acids. CDR1 and CDR2 from the germline V gene are SGHVS and FQNEAQ. CDR3 protein: CASSLADRPRLYQETQYF. CDR3 nucleotide sequence: TGTGCCAGCAGCTTAGCTGACAGGCCCCGTTTGTACCAAGAGACCCAGTACTTC.

This chain uses TRBV20-1 with TRBJ2-7, with unresolved D. The germline V gene encodes CDR1 DFQATT and CDR2 SNEGSKA (reference sequence). This CDR3 is built from 14 residues. Between the trimmed V and J ends, which lost 4 bases and 5 bases, there was a span of 18 bases. In DNA form, the CDR3 reads TGCAGTGCTAATATAAGCCCAGCTACCGACGAGCAGTACTTC. Amino acid sequence: CSANISPATDEQYF.

A single count supports this clonotype. The chain joins TRBV3-1 to TRBJ1-4, with D possibly TRBD1 on 6 matching bases. The CDR3 length is 13 residues. The V end lost 5 bases, the J end lost 7 bases, and 11 bases lay between the germline ends. Germline V gives CDR1 LGHDT, CDR2 YNNKEL (reference sequence). In DNA, the CDR3 is TGTGCCAGCAGCACGTTGGACAGTGAAAAACTGTTTTTT. Translation: CASSTLDSEKLFF.

J is TRBJ2-3 and V is TRBV6-2 or TRBV6-3, with 11 nucleotides matching TRBD2. The germline gives CDR1 MNHEY, CDR2 SVGEGT. J was trimmed by 3 bases and V by 5 bases; bases with no gene match: 10. The CDR3 contains 17 residues. The CDR3 coding sequence is TGTGCCAGCAGTACTAGACTAGCGGGGCAAACAACAGATACGCAGTATTTT. This sequence encodes CASSTRLAGQTTDTQYF.

The chain recombines TRBV11-2 with TRBJ2-5, with 7 bases identical to TRBD2. V lost 1 base to trimming and J lost 4 bases; unmatched junction nucleotides: 6. This CDR3 is 15 amino acids long. Germline V gene sequence: CDR1 SGHAT, CDR2 FQNNGV. CDR3 sequence (DNA): TGTGCCAGCAGCTTAGGGCATAGCGGGTCAGAGACCCAGTACTTC. It is translated as CASSLGHSGSETQYF. Drawing the rest from reference TRBV11-2 and TRBJ2-5, the complete variable domain is EAGVAQSPRYKIIEKRQSVAFWCNPISGHATLYWYQQILGQGPKLLIQFQNNGVVDDSQLPKDRFSAERLKGVDSTLKIQPAKLEDSAVYLCASSLGHSGSETQYFGPGTRLLVL.

The genes are TRBV4-2 and TRBJ2-1, with 9 bases lining up with TRBD2. Trimming removed 0 bases from V and 5 bases from J; junction bases left unmatched: 8. From germline, CDR1 is LGHNA and CDR2 YNFKEQ. CDR3 length: 17 residues. The CDR3 reads CASSQDGGAGGNNEQFF. The CDR3 coding sequence is TGTGCCAGCAGCCAAGATGGCGGAGCGGGGGGTAACAATGAGCAGTTCTTC.

The chain combines TRBV6-1 with TRBJ1-1; no clear D. There are 13 residues in the CDR3. V was cut by 2 bases and J by 1 base, with 5 bases left in between. CDR1 and CDR2 from the germline V gene are MNHNS and SASEGT. CDR3 DNA sequence: TGTGCCAGCAGTGAAATCGGGAACACTGAAGCTTTCTTT. Translated: CASSEIGNTEAFF.

The chain uses TRBV27 and TRBJ1-1; D unresolved. The germline V and J ends were trimmed by 3 bases and 1 base, with 6 bases remaining between them. Germline V lookup: CDR1 MNHEY, CDR2 SMNVEV (reference sequence). This CDR3 spans 13 amino acids. The CDR3 spells CASSFERNTEAFF. In nucleotides, the CDR3 is TGTGCCAGCAGTTTTGAAAGGAACACTGAAGCTTTCTTT.

This clonotype was counted only a few times. V is TRBV20-1 and J is TRBJ2-7; 10 positions match TRBD1. Germline CDR1 DFQATT, CDR2 SNEGSKA (reference sequence). The V and J ends lost 6 bases and 4 bases, in that order; junction bases with no gene match: 6. This CDR3 spans 13 amino acids. In DNA, the CDR3 is TGCAGTGCCCTAATGGACAGGGGGTACGAGCAGTACTTC. This gives the protein CSALMDRGYEQYF.

This clonotype was detected only a few times. The genes are TRBV5-1 and TRBJ2-7; 7 bases line up with TRBD1. Germline V gene sequence: CDR1 SGHRS, CDR2 YFSETQ. V shed 0 bases, J shed 3 bases, and the junction held 6 bases outside the gene matches. This CDR3 is 15 amino acids long. CDR3 protein: CASSLVGGIGYEQYF. Written as DNA, the CDR3 is TGCGCCAGCAGCTTGGTAGGGGGCATCGGCTACGAGCAGTACTTC.

The gene calls are TRBV20-1 and TRBJ1-6, with TRBD1 matching over 7 bases. Germline V gives CDR1 DFQATT, CDR2 SNEGSKA (reference sequence). This CDR3 has 13 amino acids. The V segment lost 0 bases and the J segment 7 bases; nucleotides outside the gene matches: 0. This CDR3 is CSAREQGNSPLHF. CDR3 nucleotide sequence: TGCAGTGCTAGAGAACAGGGGAATTCACCCCTCCACTTT.

This chain uses TRBV20-1 with TRBJ1-6; 7 bases map to TRBD1. Trimming cost V 0 bases and J 0 bases; bases outside gene matches: 5. Germline-derived CDR1 and CDR2 are DFQATT and SNEGSKA (reference sequence). The CDR3 sequence is 17 residues long. DNA for the CDR3: TGCAGTGCTAGAGATATCCAGGGGGACTCCTATAATTCACCCCTCCACTTT. Translating gives CSARDIQGDSYNSPLHF.

This chain uses TRBV7-2 with TRBJ2-7, with 15 bases fitting TRBD2. Per the germline V gene, CDR1 is SGHTA and CDR2 is FQGNSA. Unmatched junction bases numbered 14, after V lost 4 bases and J lost 7 bases. CDR3 length equals 18 residues. The CDR3 sequence: CASSYGTSGGPLCNEQYF. The CDR3 nucleotides read TGTGCCAGCAGCTATGGGACTAGCGGGGGGCCTCTCTGCAATGAGCAGTACTTC. Full variable domain (missing parts from reference TRBV7-2 and TRBJ2-7): GAGVSQSPSNKVTEKGKDVELRCDPISGHTALYWYRQSLGQGLEFLIYFQGNSAPDKSGLPSDRFSAERTGGSVSTLTIQRTQQEDSAVYLCASSYGTSGGPLCNEQYFGPGTRLTVT.

J is TRBJ2-1 and V is TRBV6-2 or TRBV6-3; TRBD1 matches 10 bases. J was trimmed by 5 bases and V by 6 bases; bases with no gene match: 13. Germline V gene data show CDR1 as MNHEY and CDR2 as SVGEGT. The CDR3 has 17 residues. The CDR3: CASSTGQGIRGNNEQFF. In DNA form, the CDR3 reads TGTGCCAGCAGCACGGGACAGGGGATCCGGGGGAACAATGAGCAGTTCTTC.

This clonotype was picked up a small number of times. J is TRBJ2-7 and V is TRBV9; the match to TRBD2 covers 12 bases. Losses at the gene ends were 5 bases for V and 4 bases for J; bases not matched to a gene: 7. There are 15 residues in the CDR3. Germline loops: CDR1 SGDLS, CDR2 YYNGEE. CDR3 loop: CASSEASGGAYEQYF. Here the CDR3 DNA reads TGTGCCAGCAGTGAAGCTAGCGGGGGGGCGTACGAGCAGTACTTC.